This note documents a single T cell receptor beta chain sequence. CDR3 length: 13 amino acids. The junction had 0 bases not matched to a gene; V was cut back by 2 bases and J by 3 bases. Germline assignment: CDR1 SGHTA and CDR2 FQGNSA. The entry originates in a study of beta chain features in type 1 diabetes. Expressed TCRB transcripts got sequenced, as all isolated RNA was reverse transcribed. The data were produced by immunoSEQ multiplex PCR, yet TCRdb's version contains in-frame clones alone and is incomplete. The data show almost 350,000 clones, with roughly 8% seen just once and approximately 0.44% held by the top ten.

The sample taken for sequencing was central memory CD4+ T cells from blood. The clonotype originates from a woman between 18 and 29 years old in good health. The rearrangement uses TRBV7-2 and TRBJ2-5; 7 bases are a match to TRBD2. CDR3 sequence (DNA): TGTGCCAGCAGCTTACGGGAGGAAGAGACCCAGTACTTC. Its translation is CASSLREEETQYF.